This TCR beta chain was sequenced in a study of T cells in Graves' hyperthyroidism and ophthalmopathy. Study-level findings and limits: Also found in blood were most expanded thyroid clonotypes above 0.001. From stable hyperthyroidism, ophthalmopathy was separated by a 13 V-J model.

CDR1 and CDR2 from the germline V gene are LNHDA and SQIVND (reference sequence). V gave up 1 base and J gave up 5 bases, with 9 bases separating them. This CDR3 contains 14 residues. Regions amplified from RNA transcripts were the TCR beta CDR3 regions. First-round RT-PCR with HTBI primers amplified the TCR CDR3 region. TCRdb itself ran the multiplex PCR reads through MiXCR, one entry per CDR3 protein. The profile shows about 350,000 distinct CDR3 sequences, less than 20% of them singletons. This clonotype was seen ten or more times. Antigen unknown. This receptor was taken from a woman between 40 and 55 years old with Graves' ophthalmopathy. Sequencing was carried out using blood. This chain uses TRBV19 with TRBJ1-5; no definite D call. The chain's CDR3 is CASSIAPPDQPQHF. The CDR3 DNA follows: TGTGCCAGTAGTATAGCACCGCCTGATCAGCCCCAGCATTTT.